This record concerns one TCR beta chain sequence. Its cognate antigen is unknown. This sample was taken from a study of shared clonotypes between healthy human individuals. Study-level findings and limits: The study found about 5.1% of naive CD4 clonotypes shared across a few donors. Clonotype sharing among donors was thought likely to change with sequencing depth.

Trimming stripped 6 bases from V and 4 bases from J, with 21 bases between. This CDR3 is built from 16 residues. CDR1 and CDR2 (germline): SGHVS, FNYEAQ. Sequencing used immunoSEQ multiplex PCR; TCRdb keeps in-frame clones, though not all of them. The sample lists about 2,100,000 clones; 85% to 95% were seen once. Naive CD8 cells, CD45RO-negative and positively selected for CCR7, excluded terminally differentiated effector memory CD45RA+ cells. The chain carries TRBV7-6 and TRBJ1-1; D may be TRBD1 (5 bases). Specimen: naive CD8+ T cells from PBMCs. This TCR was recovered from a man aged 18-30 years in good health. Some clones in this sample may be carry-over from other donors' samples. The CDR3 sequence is CASSLDAGWVGTEAFF. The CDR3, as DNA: TGTGCCAGCAGTCTAGATGCAGGGTGGGTGGGCACTGAAGCTTTCTTT.